This T cell receptor (beta chain) was sequenced in a study of blood T cell repertoires in COVID-19. Study context: The origin of the acute and convalescent COVID-19 samples was the United States, Italy and Spain.

V shed 1 base and J shed 0 bases, with 20 bases lying between them. The CDR3 has 19 amino acids. The V gene's germline CDR1 is SGHRS and CDR2 YFSETQ. In the study's own analysis: Nucleated cell number was recorded as an estimate derived from reference gene primer amplification. This table comes from immunoSEQ multiplex PCR, and its TCRdb copy is limited to in-frame clones, with some not included. V, J and clone size reflect that table, while D and trimming were determined from the DNA. The sample records just over 95,000 clones, approximately 82% being singletons. This sequence was found in a man aged 55-75 years with acute or convalescent COVID-19. This chain joins TRBV5-1 and TRBJ1-5, with D possibly being TRBD1 (5 bases). The sequenced sample consisted of peripheral blood. CDR3 DNA sequence: TGCGCCAGCAGCTTGACCTCGGACACGAACAATGATAGCAATCAGCCCCAGCATTTT. Encoded protein: CASSLTSDTNNDSNQPQHF.